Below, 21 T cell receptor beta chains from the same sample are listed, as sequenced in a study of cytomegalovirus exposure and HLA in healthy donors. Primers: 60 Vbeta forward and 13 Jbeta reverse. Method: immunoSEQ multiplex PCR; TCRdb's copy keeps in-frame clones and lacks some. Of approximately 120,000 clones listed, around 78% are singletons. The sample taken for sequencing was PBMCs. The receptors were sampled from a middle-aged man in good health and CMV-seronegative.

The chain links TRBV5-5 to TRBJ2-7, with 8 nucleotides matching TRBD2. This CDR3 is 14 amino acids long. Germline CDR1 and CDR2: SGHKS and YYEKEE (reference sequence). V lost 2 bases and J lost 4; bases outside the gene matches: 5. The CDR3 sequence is CASSLAGATYEQYV. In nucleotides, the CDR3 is TGTGCCAGCAGCTTAGCGGGGGCCACATACGAGCAGTACGTC.

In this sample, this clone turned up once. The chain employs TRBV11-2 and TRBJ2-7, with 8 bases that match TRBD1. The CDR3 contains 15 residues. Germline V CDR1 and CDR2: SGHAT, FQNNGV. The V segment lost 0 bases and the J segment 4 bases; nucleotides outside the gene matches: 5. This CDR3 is CASSLDPGGLYEQYV. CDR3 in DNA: TGTGCCAGCAGCTTAGACCCAGGGGGCCTGTACGAGCAGTACGTC.

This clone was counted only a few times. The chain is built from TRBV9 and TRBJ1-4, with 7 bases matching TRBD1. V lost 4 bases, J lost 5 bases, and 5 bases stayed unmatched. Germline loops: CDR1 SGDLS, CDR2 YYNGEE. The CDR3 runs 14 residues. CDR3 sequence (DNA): TGTGCCAGCAGCACCCCGGGACAGAATGAAAAACTGTTTTTT. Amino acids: CASSTPGQNEKLFF.

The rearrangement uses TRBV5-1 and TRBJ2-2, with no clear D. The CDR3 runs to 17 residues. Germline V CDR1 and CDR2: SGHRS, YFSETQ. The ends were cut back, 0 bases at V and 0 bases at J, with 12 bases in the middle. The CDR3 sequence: CASSLAVQPANTGELFF. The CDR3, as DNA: TGCGCCAGCAGCTTGGCCGTACAGCCTGCGAACACCGGGGAGCTGTTTTTT.

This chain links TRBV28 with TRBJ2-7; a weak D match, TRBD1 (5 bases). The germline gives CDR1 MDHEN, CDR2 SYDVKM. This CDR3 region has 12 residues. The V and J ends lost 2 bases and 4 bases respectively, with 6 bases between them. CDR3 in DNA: TGTGCCAGCAGTTTAAAGGGGTACGAGCAGTACGTC. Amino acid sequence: CASSLKGYEQYV.

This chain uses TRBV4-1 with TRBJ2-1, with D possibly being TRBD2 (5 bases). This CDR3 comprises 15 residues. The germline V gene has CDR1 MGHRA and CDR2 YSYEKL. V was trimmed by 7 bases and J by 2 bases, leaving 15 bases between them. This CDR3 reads CASNPTGSTYNEQFF. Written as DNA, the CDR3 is TGCGCCAGCAACCCGACGGGATCTACCTACAATGAGCAGTTCTTC.

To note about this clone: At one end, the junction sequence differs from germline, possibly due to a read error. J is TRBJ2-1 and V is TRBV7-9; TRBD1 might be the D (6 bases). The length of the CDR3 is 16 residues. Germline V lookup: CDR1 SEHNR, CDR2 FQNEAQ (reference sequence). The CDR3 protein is CSSSIYRVDSYNEQFF. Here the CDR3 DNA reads TGTTCCAGCAGCATCTACAGGGTTGACTCCTACAATGAGCAGTTCTTC.

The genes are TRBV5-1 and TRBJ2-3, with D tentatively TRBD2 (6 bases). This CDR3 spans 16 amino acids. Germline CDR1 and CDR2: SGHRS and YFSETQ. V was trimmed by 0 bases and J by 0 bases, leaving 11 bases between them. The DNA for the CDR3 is TGCGCCAGCAGCTTGGGGGGCGGGGCCAGCACAGATACGCAGTATTTT. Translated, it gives CASSLGGGASTDTQYF.

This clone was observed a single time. The CDR3 region is CASRPGGETQYF. The CDR3 DNA reads as TGTGCCAGCAGACCGGGAGGAGAGACCCAGTACTTC. The chain combines TRBV6-5 with TRBJ2-5; 7 bases agree with TRBD2. The J segment lost 4 bases and the V segment lost 6 bases, leaving 2 bases of the junction unmatched. Germline assignment: CDR1 MNHEY and CDR2 SVGAGI. The CDR3 covers 12 residues.

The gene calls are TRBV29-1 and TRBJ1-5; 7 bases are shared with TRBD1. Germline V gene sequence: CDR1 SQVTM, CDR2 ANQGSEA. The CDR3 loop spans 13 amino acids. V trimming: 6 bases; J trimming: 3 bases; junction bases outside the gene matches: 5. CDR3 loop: CSVADRVNQPQHF. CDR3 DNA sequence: TGCAGCGTGGCAGACAGGGTCAATCAGCCCCAGCATTTT.

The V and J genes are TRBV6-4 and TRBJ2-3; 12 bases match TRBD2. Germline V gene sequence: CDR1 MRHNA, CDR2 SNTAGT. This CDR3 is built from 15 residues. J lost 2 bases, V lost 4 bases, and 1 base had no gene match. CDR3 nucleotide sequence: TGTGCCAGCAGTGGGACTAGCGGGGACACAGATACGCAGTATTTT. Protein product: CASSGTSGDTDTQYF.

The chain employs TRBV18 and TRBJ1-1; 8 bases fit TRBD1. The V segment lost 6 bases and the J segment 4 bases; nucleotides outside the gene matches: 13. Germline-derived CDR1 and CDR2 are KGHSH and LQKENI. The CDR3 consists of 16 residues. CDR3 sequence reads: CASSPAGGLGGTEAFF. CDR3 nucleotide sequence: TGTGCCAGCTCCCCGGCAGGGGGCCTGGGGGGCACTGAAGCTTTCTTT.

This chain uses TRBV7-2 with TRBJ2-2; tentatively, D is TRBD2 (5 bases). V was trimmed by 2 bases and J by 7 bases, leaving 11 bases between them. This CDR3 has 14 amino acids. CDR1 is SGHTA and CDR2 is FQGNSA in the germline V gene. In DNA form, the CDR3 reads TGTGCCAGCAGCTTATCCCGACGGGACGGGGAGCTGTTTTTT. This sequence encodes CASSLSRRDGELFF.

CDR3 nucleotide sequence: TGTGCCAGCAGCGTGGGACTAGCGGGGGTCCCAGAGACCCAGTACTTC. Translated, it gives CASSVGLAGVPETQYF. The V call is TRBV9, the J call TRBJ2-5; 14 nucleotides match TRBD2. This CDR3 has 16 residues. The V gene end was trimmed by 2 bases and the J gene end by 4 bases; junction bases not matched to a gene: 4. Germline V gene sequence: CDR1 SGDLS, CDR2 YYNGEE. The full variable domain, completed using reference TRBV9 and TRBJ2-5, is DSGVTQTPKHLITATGQRVTLRCSPRSGDLSVYWYQQSLDQGLQFLIQYYNGEERAKGNILERFSAQQFPDLHSELNLSSLELGDSALYFCASSVGLAGVPETQYFGPGTRLLVL.

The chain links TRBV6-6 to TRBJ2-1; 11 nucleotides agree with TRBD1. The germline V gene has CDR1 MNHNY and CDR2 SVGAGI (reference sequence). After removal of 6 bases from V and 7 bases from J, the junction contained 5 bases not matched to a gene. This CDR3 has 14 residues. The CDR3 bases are TGTGCCAGCAGACCCGGGACAGGGGGAAATGAGCAGTTCTTC. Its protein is CASRPGTGGNEQFF.

The CDR3 DNA follows: TGTGCCAGCAGCCAATTCAAGGCTGCGGACACCATATATTTT. Amino acid sequence: CASSQFKAADTIYF. The chain recombines TRBV16 with TRBJ1-3; unclear D gene. Germline loops: CDR1 KGHSY, CDR2 FQNENV. This CDR3 is built from 14 residues. The ends were cut back, 1 base at V and 8 bases at J, with 12 bases in the middle.

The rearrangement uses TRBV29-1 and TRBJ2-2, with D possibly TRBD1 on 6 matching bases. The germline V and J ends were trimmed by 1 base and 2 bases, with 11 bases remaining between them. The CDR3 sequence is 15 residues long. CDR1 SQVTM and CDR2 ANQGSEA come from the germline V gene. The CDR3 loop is CSVEGAGENTGELFF. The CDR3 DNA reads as TGCAGCGTTGAAGGGGCAGGGGAAAACACCGGGGAGCTGTTTTTT.

The CDR3 loop reads CASSNQGAGQPQHF. In DNA form, the CDR3 reads TGTGCCAGTAGCAACCAGGGGGCCGGTCAGCCCCAGCATTTT. V usage is TRBV19 and J usage is TRBJ1-5; TRBD1 aligns across 8 bases. The CDR3 covers 14 residues. Germline lookup yields CDR1 LNHDA and CDR2 SQIVND (reference sequence). The V and J ends lost 6 bases and 6 bases, in that order; junction bases with no gene match: 7.

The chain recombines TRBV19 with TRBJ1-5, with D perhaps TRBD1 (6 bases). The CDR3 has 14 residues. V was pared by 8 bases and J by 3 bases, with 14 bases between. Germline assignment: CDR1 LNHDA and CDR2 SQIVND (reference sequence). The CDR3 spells CASHRDTHNQPQHF. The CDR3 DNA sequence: TGTGCCAGTCACCGGGACACACACAATCAGCCCCAGCATTTT.

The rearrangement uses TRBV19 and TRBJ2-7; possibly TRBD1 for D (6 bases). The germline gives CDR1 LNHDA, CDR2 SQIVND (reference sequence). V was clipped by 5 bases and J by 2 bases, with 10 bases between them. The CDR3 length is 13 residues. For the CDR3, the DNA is TGTGCCAGTAGTCGGACAGAGACCTACGAGCAGTACTTC. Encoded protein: CASSRTETYEQYF.

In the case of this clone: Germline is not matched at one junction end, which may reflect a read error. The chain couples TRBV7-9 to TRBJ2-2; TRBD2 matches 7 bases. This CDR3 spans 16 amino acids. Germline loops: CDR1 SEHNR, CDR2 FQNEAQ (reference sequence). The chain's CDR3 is CSSSLRGDYNTGELFF. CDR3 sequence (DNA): TGTTCCAGCAGCTTAAGAGGGGACTATAACACCGGGGAGCTGTTTTTT.